This T cell receptor (beta chain) originates from a study of blood T cell repertoires in COVID-19. Study in general: Collection of acute and convalescent COVID-19 samples took place in the United States, Italy and Spain. T cells, B-cell-depleted T cells, or PBMCs supplied cDNA or gDNA.

Study processing details: Amplified reference gene primers provided the basis for estimating nucleated cell counts. Sequencing used immunoSEQ multiplex PCR; TCRdb keeps in-frame clones, though not all of them. From that table come the V and J calls and clone size; the DNA was used to work out D and trimming. The sample holds under 120,000 clones, around 85% seen once. Germline V gene data show CDR1 as LGHDT and CDR2 as YNNKEL (reference sequence). CDR3 size: 13 residues. The junction had 6 bases not matched to a gene; V was cut back by 7 bases and J by 6 bases. Sequencing input: peripheral blood. This rearrangement joins TRBV3-1 (or the pseudogene TRBV3-2) to TRBJ2-1, with 7 bases identical to TRBD2. The TCR sequence derives from a man in his sixties or seventies with active or convalescent COVID-19. DNA of the CDR3: TGTGCCAGCATTCAGACTAGCAGCAATGAGCAGTTCTTC. Amino acid sequence: CASIQTSSNEQFF.